A single sample gave rise to the 19 T cell receptor beta chains below, sequenced in a study of control samples from healthy donors and cancer patients. Using immunoSEQ multiplex PCR, the repertoire was profiled, and TCRdb retains in-frame clones only, with some absent. This table holds about 160,000 clones, around 94% found once. The material sequenced was PBMCs. Receptors originate from a man in his 60s with colorectal cancer.

This clone was counted a single time. CDR3 nucleotide sequence: TGTGCCACCAGCAGATTGCCGTGGACAGGGACAACTAATGAAAAACTGTTTTTT. Protein: CATSRLPWTGTTNEKLFF. J is TRBJ1-4 and V is TRBV15, with 8 bases identical to TRBD1. Per germline, CDR1 LNHNV and CDR2 YYDKDF (reference sequence). Trimming cost V 2 bases and J 0 bases; bases outside gene matches: 8. The CDR3 length is 18 residues.

Here the CDR3 reads CASSLTENTEAFF. The CDR3 region has the DNA TGTGCCAGCAGCCTGACAGAGAACACTGAAGCTTTCTTT. The chain is built from TRBV7-9 and TRBJ1-1, with TRBD1 as a possible D gene (5 bases). The V end was cut by 5 bases, the J end by 1 base, with 8 bases between. The CDR3 has 13 residues. Germline CDR1 is SEHNR and CDR2 is FQNEAQ (reference sequence).

This rearrangement joins TRBV10-3 to TRBJ2-1, with D possibly matching TRBD2 (5 bases). There are 14 residues in the CDR3. Trimming took off 6 bases at V and 8 bases at J, with 17 bases between the two ends. Germline V lookup: CDR1 ENHRY, CDR2 SYGVKD. Written as DNA, the CDR3 is TGTGCCATCAGCCGAGCCGGGGAGTCCGATGAGCAGTTCTTC. Residues: CAISRAGESDEQFF.

The genes are TRBV19 and TRBJ1-2; weak D call: TRBD1 (5 bases). The CDR3 runs 15 residues. Trimming pared 5 bases from V and 4 bases from J, leaving 17 bases between. Looked up from germline, CDR1 is LNHDA and CDR2 is SQIVND (reference sequence). CDR3 sequence (DNA): TGTGCCAGTAGTTCGGACATCCACCAGACCTATGGCTACACCTTC. Protein sequence: CASSSDIHQTYGYTF.

This clone was found once. The J gene is TRBJ2-7, the V gene TRBV9, with D possibly TRBD2 on 6 matching bases. Germline CDR1 and CDR2: SGDLS and YYNGEE. V dropped 1 base and J dropped 3 bases, with 11 bases sitting between them. The CDR3 runs 14 residues. CDR3 bases: TGTGCCAGCAGCGTACTCCCGGGGGTCTACGAGCAGTACTTC. Amino acid sequence: CASSVLPGVYEQYF.

The chain is built from TRBV19 and TRBJ1-5, with D maybe TRBD1 (5 bases). Trimming took 6 bases from V and 3 from J, leaving 12 bases between them. CDR1 and CDR2 from the germline V gene are LNHDA and SQIVND (reference sequence). This CDR3 is built from 14 residues. The CDR3 DNA is TGTGCCAGTAGGACCGGACAAATCAATCAGCCCCAGCATTTT. Translating gives CASRTGQINQPQHF.

The V and J genes are TRBV19 and TRBJ2-3; unclear D gene. V gave up 5 bases and J gave up 8 bases, with 20 bases separating them. Germline V gives CDR1 LNHDA, CDR2 SQIVND (reference sequence). CDR3 length: 15 amino acids. The CDR3 DNA sequence: TGTGCCAGTAGTCCTTCTCCGACTGGGGAAGGTACGCAGTATTTT. This sequence encodes CASSPSPTGEGTQYF. Together with reference TRBV19 and TRBJ2-3, the CDR3 gives the full variable domain: DGGITQSPKYLFRKEGQNVTLSCEQNLNHDAMYWYRQDPGQGLRLIYYSQIVNDFQKGDIAEGYSVSREKKESFPLTVTSAQKNPTAFYLCASSPSPTGEGTQYFGPGTRLTVL.

The chain has TRBV5-1 and TRBJ2-3, with D possibly matching TRBD1 (7 bases). CDR3 length equals 14 residues. Germline V gene data show CDR1 as SGHRS and CDR2 as YFSETQ. Trimming removed 4 bases at V and 2 bases at J, with 11 bases between. CDR3 protein: CASSAGQPTDTQYF. CDR3 bases: TGCGCCAGCAGCGCGGGACAGCCCACAGATACGCAGTATTTT.

This chain uses TRBV10-2 with TRBJ2-3; 8 bases match TRBD1. This CDR3 has 15 residues. The junction had 7 bases not matched to a gene; V was cut back by 5 bases and J by 3 bases. Per the germline V gene, CDR1 is WSHSY and CDR2 is SAAADI. CDR3 protein: CASSKWTGFTDTQYF. In DNA, the CDR3 is TGCGCCAGCAGTAAGTGGACAGGGTTTACAGATACGCAGTATTTT.

Comment on this clone: Other DNA sequences in the same sample also yield this CDR3. The chain uses TRBV9 and TRBJ1-1; D is possibly TRBD1 (5 bases). The CDR3 extends over 13 amino acids. V was shortened by 2 bases and J by 1 base, with 6 bases between the two germline ends. CDR1 is SGDLS, CDR2 YYNGEE, per germline. The CDR3 is CASSVTGNTEAFF. The CDR3 DNA reads as TGTGCCAGCAGCGTCACAGGGAACACTGAAGCTTTCTTT.

V is TRBV11-2 and J is TRBJ2-7; 9 nucleotides match TRBD1. V lost 2 bases and J lost 6; bases outside the gene matches: 8. The CDR3 extends over 15 amino acids. Germline V gene sequence: CDR1 SGHAT, CDR2 FQNNGV. The CDR3 DNA reads TGTGCCAGCAGCTTAACTACAGGGGGCTTTTCCGAGCAGTACTTC. This codes for CASSLTTGGFSEQYF.

The V gene is TRBV11-3, the J gene TRBJ1-1; tentative D call: TRBD1 (5 bases). The CDR3 is 12 amino acids. Trimming took 4 bases from V and 11 from J, leaving 14 bases between them. Germline V lookup: CDR1 SGHNT, CDR2 YENEEA. CDR3 sequence reads: CASSYERGIAFF. The CDR3 bases are TGTGCCAGCAGCTACGAACGGGGGATTGCTTTCTTT. Supplemented by reference TRBV11-3 and TRBJ1-1, the full variable domain reads EAGVVQSPRYKIIEKKQPVAFWCNPISGHNTLYWYLQNLGQGPELLIRYENEEAVDDSQLPKDRFSAERLKGVDSTLKIQPAELGDSAVYLCASSYERGIAFFGQGTRLTVV.

The chain couples TRBV15 to TRBJ2-7; D call uncertain. Per the germline V gene, CDR1 is LNHNV and CDR2 is YYDKDF (reference sequence). The CDR3 consists of 14 residues. The V and J ends lost 0 bases and 3 bases respectively, with 9 bases between them. CDR3: CATSRDPRNYEQYF. The CDR3 coding sequence is TGTGCCACCAGCAGAGATCCCCGGAACTACGAGCAGTACTTC.

This sequence joins TRBV20-1 and TRBJ2-7; D call uncertain. The V and J ends lost 5 bases and 1 base respectively, with 6 bases between them. Per germline, CDR1 DFQATT and CDR2 SNEGSKA (reference sequence). The CDR3 loop spans 11 amino acids. The CDR3 reads CSASHSYEQYF. Written as DNA, the CDR3 is TGCAGTGCTTCCCATTCCTACGAGCAGTACTTC.

This chain joins TRBV3-1 (or the pseudogene TRBV3-2) and TRBJ1-3; no clear D gene. The V end was cut by 0 bases, the J end by 4 bases, with 4 bases between. Germline V gene lookup returns CDR1 LGHDT and CDR2 YNNKEL (reference sequence). The CDR3 length is 13 residues. As DNA, the CDR3 is TGTGCCAGCAGCCAAGATCTGGGAAACACCATATATTTT. Translation gives CASSQDLGNTIYF.

The chain recombines TRBV9 with TRBJ1-3; D gene uncertain. The CDR3 sequence is 15 residues long. Germline CDR1 is SGDLS and CDR2 is YYNGEE. V was cut by 0 bases and J by 4 bases, with 11 bases left in between. In DNA, the CDR3 is TGTGCCAGCAGCGTAGAGGGCTCGGGCGGAAACACCATATATTTT. Protein product: CASSVEGSGGNTIYF.

The V and J genes are TRBV6-5 and TRBJ1-1; D is unresolved. From germline, CDR1 is MNHEY and CDR2 SVGAGI. The germline V and J ends were trimmed by 0 bases and 4 bases, with 9 bases remaining between them. The CDR3 sequence is 14 residues long. The CDR3 DNA follows: TGTGCCAGCAGTTACTCGTCCACGGGCACTGAAGCTTTCTTT. The encoded protein is CASSYSSTGTEAFF.

The chain has TRBV27 and TRBJ1-6; the D gene is possibly TRBD1 (5 bases). CDR3 length: 12 residues. Trimming took 7 bases from V and 7 from J, leaving 8 bases between them. Looked up from germline, CDR1 is MNHEY and CDR2 is SMNVEV (reference sequence). Here the CDR3 DNA reads TGTGCCAGCAAGCCAGGGAATTCACCCCTCCACTTT. This encodes CASKPGNSPLHF.

The V call is TRBV5-6, the J call TRBJ1-2; D unresolved. This CDR3 spans 12 amino acids. Trimming pared 5 bases from V and 4 bases from J, leaving 9 bases between. Germline lookup yields CDR1 SGHDT and CDR2 YYEEEE. Here the CDR3 reads CASSRTFYGYTF. The CDR3 DNA follows: TGTGCCAGCAGTAGGACGTTCTATGGCTACACCTTC.